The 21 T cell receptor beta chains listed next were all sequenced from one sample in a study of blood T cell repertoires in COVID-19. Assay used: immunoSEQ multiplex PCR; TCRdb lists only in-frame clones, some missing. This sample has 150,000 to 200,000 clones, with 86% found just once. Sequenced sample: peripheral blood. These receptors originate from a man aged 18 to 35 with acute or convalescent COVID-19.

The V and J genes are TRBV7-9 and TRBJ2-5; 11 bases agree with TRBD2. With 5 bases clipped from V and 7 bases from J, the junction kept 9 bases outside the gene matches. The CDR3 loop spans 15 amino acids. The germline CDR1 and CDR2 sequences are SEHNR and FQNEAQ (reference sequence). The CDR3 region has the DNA TGTGCCAGCAGCCTAACCCAGACTAGCGGGGCGACCCAGTACTTC. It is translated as CASSLTQTSGATQYF.

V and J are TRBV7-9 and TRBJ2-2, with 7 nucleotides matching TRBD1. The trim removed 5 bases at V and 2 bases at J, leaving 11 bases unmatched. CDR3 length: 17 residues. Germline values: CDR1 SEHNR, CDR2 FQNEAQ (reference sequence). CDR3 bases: TGTGCCAGCAGCCTAGATAATTGGGACAGAAACACCGGGGAGCTGTTTTTT. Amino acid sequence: CASSLDNWDRNTGELFF.

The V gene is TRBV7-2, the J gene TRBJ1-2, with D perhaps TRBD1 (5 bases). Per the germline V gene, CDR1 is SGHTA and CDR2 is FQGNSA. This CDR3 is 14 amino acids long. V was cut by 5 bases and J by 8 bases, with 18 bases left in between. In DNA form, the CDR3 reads TGTGCCAGCAGCGCGGGGACTGCCCTTTGGGGCTACACCTTC. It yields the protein CASSAGTALWGYTF.

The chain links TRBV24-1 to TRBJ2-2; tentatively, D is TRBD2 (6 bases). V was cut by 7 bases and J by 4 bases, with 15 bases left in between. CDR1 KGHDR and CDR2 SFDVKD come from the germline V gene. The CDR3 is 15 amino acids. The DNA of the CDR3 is TGTGCCACCAGGGCGGGGCAGGGAGTCACCGGGGAGCTGTTTTTT. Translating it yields CATRAGQGVTGELFF.

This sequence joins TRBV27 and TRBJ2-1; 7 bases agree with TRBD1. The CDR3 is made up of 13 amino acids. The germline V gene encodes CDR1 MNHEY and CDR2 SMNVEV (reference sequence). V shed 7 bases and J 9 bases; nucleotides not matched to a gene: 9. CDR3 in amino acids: CASNLDRAGEQFF. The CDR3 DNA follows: TGTGCCAGCAACCTAGACAGGGCCGGTGAGCAGTTCTTC.

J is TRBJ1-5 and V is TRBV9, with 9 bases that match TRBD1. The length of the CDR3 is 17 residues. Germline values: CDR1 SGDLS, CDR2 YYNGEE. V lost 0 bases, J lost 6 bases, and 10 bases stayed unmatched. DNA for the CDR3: TGTGCCAGCAGCGTAGGGGCGGGACAGGGAGTTGGTCAGCCCCAGCATTTT. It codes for CASSVGAGQGVGQPQHF.

The CDR3 coding sequence is TGTGCCTGGGCACTCATCTCAGGAGGCTACACCTTC. It specifies CAWALISGGYTF. The chain carries TRBV30 and TRBJ1-2; D is unresolved. The CDR3 contains 12 residues. Germline lookup yields CDR1 GTSNPN and CDR2 SVGIG (reference sequence). V was shortened by 5 bases and J by 8 bases, with 15 bases between the two germline ends.

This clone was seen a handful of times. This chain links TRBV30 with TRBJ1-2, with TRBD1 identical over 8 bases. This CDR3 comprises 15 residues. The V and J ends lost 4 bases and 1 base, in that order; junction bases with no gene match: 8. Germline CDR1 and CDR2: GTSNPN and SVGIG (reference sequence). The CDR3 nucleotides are TGTGCCTGGACCCGCGGGACAGGCTTTAACTATGGCTACACCTTC. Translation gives CAWTRGTGFNYGYTF.

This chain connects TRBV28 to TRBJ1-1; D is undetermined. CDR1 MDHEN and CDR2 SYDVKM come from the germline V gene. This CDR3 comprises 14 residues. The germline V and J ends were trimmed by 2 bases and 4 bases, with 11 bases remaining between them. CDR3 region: CASSLVGGFTEAFF. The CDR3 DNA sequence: TGTGCCAGCAGTTTAGTCGGTGGTTTCACTGAAGCTTTCTTT.

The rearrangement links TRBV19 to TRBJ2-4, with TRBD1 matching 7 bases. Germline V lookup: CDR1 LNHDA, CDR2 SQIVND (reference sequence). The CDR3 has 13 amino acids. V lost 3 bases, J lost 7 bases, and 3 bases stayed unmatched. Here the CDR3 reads CASSIRDSNIQYF. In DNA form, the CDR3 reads TGTGCCAGTAGTATCCGGGACAGTAACATTCAGTACTTC.

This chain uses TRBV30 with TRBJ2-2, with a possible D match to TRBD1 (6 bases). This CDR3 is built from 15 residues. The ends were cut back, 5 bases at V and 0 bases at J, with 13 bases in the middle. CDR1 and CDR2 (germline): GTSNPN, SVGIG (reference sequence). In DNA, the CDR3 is TGTGCCTGGGATGGACAGCCTGCGAACACCGGGGAGCTGTTTTTT. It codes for CAWDGQPANTGELFF.

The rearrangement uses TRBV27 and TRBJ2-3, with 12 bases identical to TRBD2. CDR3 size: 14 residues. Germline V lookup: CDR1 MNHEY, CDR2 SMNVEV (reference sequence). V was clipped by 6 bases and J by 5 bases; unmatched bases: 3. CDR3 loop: CASRLAGGVDTQYF. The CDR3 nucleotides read TGTGCCAGCAGACTAGCGGGGGGTGTAGATACGCAGTATTTT.

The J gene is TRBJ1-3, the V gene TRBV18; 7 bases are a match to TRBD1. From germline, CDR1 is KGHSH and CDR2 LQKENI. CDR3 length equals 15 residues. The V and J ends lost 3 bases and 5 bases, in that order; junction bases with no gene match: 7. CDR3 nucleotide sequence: TGTGCCAGCTCACCTCCGGGACAGCCGAGAAACACCATATATTTT. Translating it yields CASSPPGQPRNTIYF.

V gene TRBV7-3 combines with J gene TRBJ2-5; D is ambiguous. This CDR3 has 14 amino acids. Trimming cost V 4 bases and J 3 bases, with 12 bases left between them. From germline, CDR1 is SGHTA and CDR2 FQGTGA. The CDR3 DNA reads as TGTGCCAGCAGCTCCCCGGCAGGTGAAGAGACCCAGTACTTC. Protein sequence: CASSSPAGEETQYF. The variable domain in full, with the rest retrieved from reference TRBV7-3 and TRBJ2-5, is GAGVSQTPSNKVTEKGKYVELRCDPISGHTALYWYRQSLGQGPEFLIYFQGTGAADDSGLPNDRFFAVRPEGSVSTLKIQRTERGDSAVYLCASSSPAGEETQYFGPGTRLLVL.

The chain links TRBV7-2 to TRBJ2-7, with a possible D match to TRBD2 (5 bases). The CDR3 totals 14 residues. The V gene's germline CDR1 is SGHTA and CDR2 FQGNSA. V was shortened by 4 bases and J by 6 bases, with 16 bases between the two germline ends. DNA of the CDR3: TGTGCCAGCAGCTGGACGGAAGGAGGCTTCGAGCAGTACTTC. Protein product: CASSWTEGGFEQYF.

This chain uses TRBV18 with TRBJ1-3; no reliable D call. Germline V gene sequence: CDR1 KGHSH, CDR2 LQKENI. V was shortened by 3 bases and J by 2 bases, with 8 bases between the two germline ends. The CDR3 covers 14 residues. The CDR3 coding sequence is TGTGCCAGCTCACCCAGCGCGGCTGGAAACACCATATATTTT. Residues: CASSPSAAGNTIYF.

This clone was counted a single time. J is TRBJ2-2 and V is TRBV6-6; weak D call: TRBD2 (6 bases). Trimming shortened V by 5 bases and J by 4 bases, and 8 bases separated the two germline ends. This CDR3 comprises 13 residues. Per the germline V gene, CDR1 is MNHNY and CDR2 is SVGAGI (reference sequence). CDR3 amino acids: CASSRDSTGELFF. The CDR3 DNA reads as TGTGCCAGCAGTCGGGACTCCACCGGGGAGCTGTTTTTT.

CDR3 DNA sequence: TGCGCCAGCAGCCAAGGAGTAAATCAGCCCCAGCATTTT. Its protein product is CASSQGVNQPQHF. V is TRBV4-1 and J is TRBJ1-5; D ambiguous. With 1 base removed from V and 4 bases from J, the gap between germline ends came to 5 bases. The germline CDR1 and CDR2 sequences are MGHRA and YSYEKL. The CDR3 sequence is 13 residues long.

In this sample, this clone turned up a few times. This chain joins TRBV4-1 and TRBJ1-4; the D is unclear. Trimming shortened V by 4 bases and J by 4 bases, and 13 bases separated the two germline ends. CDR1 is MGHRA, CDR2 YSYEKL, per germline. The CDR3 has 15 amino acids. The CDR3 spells CASSLGVIFNEKLFF. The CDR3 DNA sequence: TGCGCCAGCAGCCTCGGAGTGATATTTAATGAAAAACTGTTTTTT.

The CDR3 nucleotides read TGTGCCAGCAGCCCAGGGACAGAAAATCAGCCCCAGCATTTT. This encodes CASSPGTENQPQHF. This chain links TRBV5-5 with TRBJ1-5, with 7 positions matching TRBD1. CDR3 size: 14 residues. The V and J ends lost 4 bases and 4 bases, in that order; junction bases with no gene match: 5. The germline V gene encodes CDR1 SGHKS and CDR2 YYEKEE (reference sequence).

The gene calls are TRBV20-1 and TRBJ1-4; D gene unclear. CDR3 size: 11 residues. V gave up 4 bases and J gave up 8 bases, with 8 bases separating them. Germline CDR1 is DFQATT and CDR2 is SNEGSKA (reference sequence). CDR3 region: CSATHPEKLFF. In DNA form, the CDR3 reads TGCAGTGCTACCCATCCCGAAAAACTGTTTTTT.